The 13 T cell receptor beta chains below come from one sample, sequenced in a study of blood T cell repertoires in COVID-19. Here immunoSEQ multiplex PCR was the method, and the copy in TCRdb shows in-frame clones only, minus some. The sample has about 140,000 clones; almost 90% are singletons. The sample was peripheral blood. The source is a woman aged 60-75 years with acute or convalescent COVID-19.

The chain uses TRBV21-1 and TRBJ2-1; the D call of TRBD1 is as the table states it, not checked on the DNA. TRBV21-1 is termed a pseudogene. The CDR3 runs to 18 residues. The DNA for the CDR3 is TGTGCCAGCAGCAAAGTAAACCGGGACAAGACTTTCTACAATGAGCAGTTCTTC. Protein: CASSKVNRDKTFYNEQFF.

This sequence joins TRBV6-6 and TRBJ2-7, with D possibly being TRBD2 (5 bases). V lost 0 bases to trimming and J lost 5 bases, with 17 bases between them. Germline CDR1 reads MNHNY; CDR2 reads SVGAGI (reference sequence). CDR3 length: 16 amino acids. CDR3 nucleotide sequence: TGTGCCAGCAGTTACTCGCTTGCGGGCCAATCTCACGAGCAGTACTTC. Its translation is CASSYSLAGQSHEQYF.

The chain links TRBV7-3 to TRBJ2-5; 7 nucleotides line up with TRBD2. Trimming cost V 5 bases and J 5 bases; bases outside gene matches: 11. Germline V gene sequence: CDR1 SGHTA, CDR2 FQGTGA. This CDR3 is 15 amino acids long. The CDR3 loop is CASSNPGGIRETQYF. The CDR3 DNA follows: TGTGCCAGCAGCAACCCGGGAGGAATTCGGGAGACCCAGTACTTC.

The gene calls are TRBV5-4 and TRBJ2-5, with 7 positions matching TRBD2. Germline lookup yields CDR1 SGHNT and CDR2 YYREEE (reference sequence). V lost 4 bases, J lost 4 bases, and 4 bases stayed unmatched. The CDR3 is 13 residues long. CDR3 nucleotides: TGTGCCAGCAGCCAGACTAGCCCAGAGACCCAGTACTTC. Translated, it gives CASSQTSPETQYF.

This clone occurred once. CDR3 loop: CASSAREGTEAFF. CDR3 bases: TGTGCCAGTAGTGCCAGGGAAGGCACTGAAGCTTTCTTT. This rearrangement joins TRBV19 to TRBJ1-1, with D possibly matching TRBD1 (5 bases). CDR1 and CDR2 (germline): LNHDA, SQIVND (reference sequence). The V gene lost 5 bases and the J gene lost 4 bases, with 11 bases spanning the gap. The CDR3 extends over 13 amino acids.

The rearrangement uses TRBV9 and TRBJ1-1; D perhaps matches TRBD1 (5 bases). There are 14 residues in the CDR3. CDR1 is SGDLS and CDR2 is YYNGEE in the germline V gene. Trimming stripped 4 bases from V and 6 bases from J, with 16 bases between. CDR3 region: CASSPPGGVPEAFF. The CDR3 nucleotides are TGTGCCAGCAGCCCCCCGGGGGGGGTCCCTGAAGCTTTCTTT.

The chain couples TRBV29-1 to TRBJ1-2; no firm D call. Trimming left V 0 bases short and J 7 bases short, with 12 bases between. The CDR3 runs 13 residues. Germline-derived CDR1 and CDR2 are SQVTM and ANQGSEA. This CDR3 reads CSVEDLAGGGYTF. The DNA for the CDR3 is TGCAGCGTTGAAGATCTGGCGGGAGGTGGCTACACCTTC. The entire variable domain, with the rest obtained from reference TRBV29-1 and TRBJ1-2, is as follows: SAVISQKPSRDICQRGTSLTIQCQVDSQVTMMFWYRQQPGQSLTLIATANQGSEATYESGFVIDKFPISRPNLTFSTLTVSNMSPEDSSIYLCSVEDLAGGGYTFGSGTRLTVV.

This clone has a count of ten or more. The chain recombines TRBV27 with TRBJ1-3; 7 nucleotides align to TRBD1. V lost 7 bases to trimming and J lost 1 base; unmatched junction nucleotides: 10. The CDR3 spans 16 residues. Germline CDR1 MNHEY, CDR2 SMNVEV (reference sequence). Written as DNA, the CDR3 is TGTGCCAGCATGAACAGGGGCCCCGGTTCTGGAAACACCATATATTTT. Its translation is CASMNRGPGSGNTIYF.

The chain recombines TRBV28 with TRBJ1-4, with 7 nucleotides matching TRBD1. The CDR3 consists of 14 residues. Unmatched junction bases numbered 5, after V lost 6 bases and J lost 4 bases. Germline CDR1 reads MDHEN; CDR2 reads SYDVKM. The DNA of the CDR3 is TGTGCCAGCAGAGACAGGGTCCTTAATGAAAAACTGTTTTTT. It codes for CASRDRVLNEKLFF.

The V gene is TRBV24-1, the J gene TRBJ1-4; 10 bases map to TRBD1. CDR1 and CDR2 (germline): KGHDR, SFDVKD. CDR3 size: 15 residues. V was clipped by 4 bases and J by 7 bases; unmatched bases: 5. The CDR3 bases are TGTGCCACCAGTGAGACAGGGGGCGGTGGTGAAAAACTGTTTTTT. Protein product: CATSETGGGGEKLFF.

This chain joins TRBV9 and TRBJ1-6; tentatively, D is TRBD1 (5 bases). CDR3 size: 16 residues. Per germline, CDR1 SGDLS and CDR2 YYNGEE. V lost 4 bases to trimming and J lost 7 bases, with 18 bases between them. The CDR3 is CASSLTSGTENSPLHF. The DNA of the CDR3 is TGTGCCAGCAGCCTAACTTCCGGGACTGAGAATTCACCCCTCCACTTT.

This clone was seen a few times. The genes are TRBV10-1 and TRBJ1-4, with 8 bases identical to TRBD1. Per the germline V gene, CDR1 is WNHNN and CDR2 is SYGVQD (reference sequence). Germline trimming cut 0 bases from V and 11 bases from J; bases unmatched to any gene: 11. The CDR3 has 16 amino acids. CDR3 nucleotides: TGCGCCAGCAGTGAGTCGATGTCCCAGGGGGCTTTCAAACTGTTTTTT. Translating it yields CASSESMSQGAFKLFF.

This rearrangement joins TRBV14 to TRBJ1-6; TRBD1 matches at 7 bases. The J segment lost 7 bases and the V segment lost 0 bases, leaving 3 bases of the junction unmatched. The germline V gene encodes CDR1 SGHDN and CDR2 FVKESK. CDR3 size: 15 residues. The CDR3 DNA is TGTGCCAGCAGCCAAGAAGTCAGGGGGAATTCACCCCTCCACTTT. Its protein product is CASSQEVRGNSPLHF. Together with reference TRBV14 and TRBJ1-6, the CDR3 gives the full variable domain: EAGVTQFPSHSVIEKGQTVTLRCDPISGHDNLYWYRRVMGKEIKFLLHFVKESKQDESGMPNNRFLAERTGGTYSTLKVQPAELEDSGVYFCASSQEVRGNSPLHFGNGTRLTVT.